These 20 T cell receptor beta chains came from one sample sequenced in a study of blood T cell repertoires in COVID-19. Using immunoSEQ multiplex PCR, the repertoire was profiled, and TCRdb retains in-frame clones only, with some absent. The sample holds 150,000 to 200,000 clones; 80% to 90% are singletons and the top ten take around 8.2%. Material: peripheral blood. The receptor set was obtained from a man between 60 and 70 years old with acute or convalescent COVID-19.

The genes are TRBV11-2 and TRBJ1-6, with TRBD1 matching 9 bases. The germline V gene has CDR1 SGHAT and CDR2 FQNNGV. The CDR3 is 15 residues long. J lost 8 bases, V lost 5 bases, and 7 bases had no gene match. CDR3 sequence: CASSPRQGEYSPLHF. CDR3 DNA: TGTGCCAGCAGCCCCAGACAGGGGGAGTATTCACCCCTCCACTTT.

The chain couples TRBV6-5 to TRBJ2-7; no firm D call. There are 14 residues in the CDR3. Trimming took off 5 bases at V and 0 bases at J, with 11 bases between the two ends. Germline V CDR1 and CDR2: MNHEY, SVGAGI. The CDR3 loop reads CASSTERSSYEQYF. CDR3 sequence (DNA): TGTGCCAGCAGTACAGAAAGAAGCTCCTACGAGCAGTACTTC.

The V call is TRBV3-1 (or the pseudogene TRBV3-2), the J call TRBJ2-2, with D possibly matching TRBD2 (6 bases). CDR3 size: 11 residues. V was shortened by 11 bases and J by 5 bases, with 9 bases between the two germline ends. Per germline, CDR1 LGHDT and CDR2 YNNKEL (reference sequence). CDR3 in DNA: TGTGCCTGTGGGACTACCGGGGAGCTGTTTTTT. Protein: CACGTTGELFF.

The CDR3 loop is CAWNDRGAGNTIYF. The CDR3 DNA reads TGTGCCTGGAACGACAGGGGGGCTGGAAACACCATATATTTT. The gene calls are TRBV30 and TRBJ1-3, with TRBD1 identical over 9 bases. Germline lookup yields CDR1 GTSNPN and CDR2 SVGIG (reference sequence). Trimming took 4 bases from V and 2 from J; bases not matched to a gene: 3. The CDR3 spans 14 residues.

V and J are TRBV25-1 and TRBJ2-7; 8 positions match TRBD1. The germline V gene has CDR1 MGHDK and CDR2 SYGVNS. CDR3 length equals 13 residues. V shed 8 bases and J 1 base; nucleotides not matched to a gene: 4. The CDR3 DNA follows: TGTGCCAGCTGTGGACAGGGTTCCTACGAGCAGTACTTC. This translates into CASCGQGSYEQYF.

This chain links TRBV6-5 with TRBJ1-5; 9 positions agree with TRBD1. Germline CDR1 is MNHEY and CDR2 is SVGAGI. CDR3 length: 15 amino acids. Germline trimming cut 6 bases from V and 5 bases from J; bases unmatched to any gene: 8. CDR3 sequence: CASRRWDRDDQPQHF. The CDR3 DNA reads TGTGCCAGCAGGAGGTGGGACAGGGACGATCAGCCCCAGCATTTT.

This clone was found once. The V call is TRBV6-2 or TRBV6-3, the J call TRBJ1-2, with 10 bases lining up with TRBD1. J was trimmed by 4 bases and V by 5 bases; bases with no gene match: 10. CDR3 size: 16 residues. Germline V lookup: CDR1 MNHEY, CDR2 SVGEGT. CDR3 sequence reads: CASSGPGTGEIYGYTF. The CDR3 nucleotides read TGTGCCAGCAGTGGACCCGGGACAGGGGAAATCTATGGCTACACCTTC.

The chain employs TRBV7-3 and TRBJ2-1; D is undetermined. CDR1 and CDR2 (germline): SGHTA, FQGTGA. V dropped 6 bases and J dropped 0 bases, with 9 bases sitting between them. The length of the CDR3 is 14 residues. CDR3 amino acids: CASSDGYSYNEQFF. CDR3 coding DNA: TGTGCCAGCAGTGACGGGTACTCCTACAATGAGCAGTTCTTC.

This rearrangement joins TRBV29-1 to TRBJ1-5, with 8 bases lining up with TRBD1. Germline loops: CDR1 SQVTM, CDR2 ANQGSEA. After removal of 5 bases from V and 7 bases from J, the junction contained 7 bases not matched to a gene. This CDR3 is built from 13 residues. DNA for the CDR3: TGCAGCGTTTCCGGACAGGGCGGGCAGCCCCAGCATTTT. It yields the protein CSVSGQGGQPQHF. Full variable domain (remainder filled in from reference TRBV29-1 and TRBJ1-5): SAVISQKPSRDICQRGTSLTIQCQVDSQVTMMFWYRQQPGQSLTLIATANQGSEATYESGFVIDKFPISRPNLTFSTLTVSNMSPEDSSIYLCSVSGQGGQPQHFGDGTRLSIL.

J is TRBJ1-1 and V is TRBV5-1, with 8 nucleotides matching TRBD1. Germline V gene data show CDR1 as SGHRS and CDR2 as YFSETQ. The CDR3 has 14 residues. The J segment lost 4 bases and the V segment lost 4 bases, leaving 6 bases of the junction unmatched. The CDR3 protein is CASSKGQGGTEAFF. The CDR3 DNA reads TGCGCCAGCAGCAAAGGACAGGGCGGCACTGAAGCTTTCTTT.

The V and J genes are TRBV29-1 and TRBJ1-1; 7 bases align to TRBD1. Looked up from germline, CDR1 is SQVTM and CDR2 is ANQGSEA. V gave up 7 bases and J gave up 1 base; unmatched junction bases: 9. This CDR3 region has 14 residues. The CDR3 reads CSAYTGTANTEAFF. In DNA, the CDR3 is TGCAGCGCTTACACCGGGACAGCGAACACTGAAGCTTTCTTT. Looking up the rest from reference TRBV29-1 and TRBJ1-1 gives the full variable domain: SAVISQKPSRDICQRGTSLTIQCQVDSQVTMMFWYRQQPGQSLTLIATANQGSEATYESGFVIDKFPISRPNLTFSTLTVSNMSPEDSSIYLCSAYTGTANTEAFFGQGTRLTVV.

The CDR3 nucleotides read TGCGCCAGCAGCTTACTAGCGGGAGGGCCGGGTGAGCAGTACTTC. Its protein product is CASSLLAGGPGEQYF. The chain combines TRBV5-1 with TRBJ2-7, with TRBD2 matching over 13 bases. This CDR3 region has 15 residues. From germline, CDR1 is SGHRS and CDR2 YFSETQ. V shed 2 bases and J 7 bases; nucleotides not matched to a gene: 6.

The V call is TRBV28, the J call TRBJ1-2, with 10 positions matching TRBD1. V dropped 1 base and J dropped 8; count of bases not matched to a gene: 7. The CDR3 consists of 15 residues. The germline CDR1 and CDR2 sequences are MDHEN and SYDVKM. The CDR3 loop reads CASSLSPGQGRGYTF. The CDR3 bases are TGTGCCAGCAGTTTATCACCGGGACAGGGGCGAGGCTACACCTTC.

The V gene is TRBV27, the J gene TRBJ2-2; the D is unclear. V was shortened by 9 bases and J by 8 bases, with 4 bases between the two germline ends. Germline CDR1 and CDR2: MNHEY and SMNVEV (reference sequence). The CDR3 runs to 9 residues. CDR3 nucleotide sequence: TGTGCCAGGAGGGGGGAGCTGTTTTTT. Its protein product is CARRGELFF.

This clone showed up just once. The chain joins TRBV5-1 to TRBJ2-1, with 8 nucleotides matching TRBD2. The V gene's germline CDR1 is SGHRS and CDR2 YFSETQ. V dropped 4 bases and J dropped 0; count of bases not matched to a gene: 3. The CDR3 sequence is 15 residues long. CDR3 sequence: CASSVSGGSYNEQFF. The CDR3 region has the DNA TGCGCCAGCAGCGTCAGCGGGGGCTCCTACAATGAGCAGTTCTTC.

The genes are TRBV28 and TRBJ1-1; tentative D call: TRBD1 (6 bases). This CDR3 has 17 residues. Looked up from germline, CDR1 is MDHEN and CDR2 is SYDVKM. The V end lost 7 bases, the J end lost 0 bases, and 21 bases lay between the germline ends. The CDR3: CASIPPTGGGLNTEAFF. The CDR3 nucleotides are TGTGCCAGCATCCCCCCCACGGGGGGCGGGTTGAACACTGAAGCTTTCTTT. The variable domain in full, with the rest retrieved from reference TRBV28 and TRBJ1-1, is DVKVTQSSRYLVKRTGEKVFLECVQDMDHENMFWYRQDPGLGLRLIYFSYDVKMKEKGDIPEGYSVSREKKERFSLILESASTNQTSMYLCASIPPTGGGLNTEAFFGQGTRLTVV.

V and J are TRBV11-1 and TRBJ1-1; D possibly corresponds to TRBD1 (5 bases). Trimming cost V 5 bases and J 2 bases, with 9 bases left between them. CDR3 length equals 13 residues. From germline, CDR1 is SGHAT and CDR2 FQDESV (reference sequence). The CDR3 here is CASSTQGNTEAFF. DNA for the CDR3: TGTGCCAGCAGCACGCAGGGCAACACTGAAGCTTTCTTT.

The chain uses TRBV2 and TRBJ2-1; TRBD2 matches at 9 bases. J was trimmed by 6 bases and V by 2 bases; bases with no gene match: 5. The CDR3 runs 15 residues. CDR1 and CDR2 (germline): SNHLY, FYNNEI. CDR3 nucleotides: TGTGCCAGCAGTGAACAACTAGCGGGTGTCAATGAGCAGTTCTTC. Amino acids: CASSEQLAGVNEQFF.

This chain uses TRBV7-3 with TRBJ1-6; D perhaps matches TRBD1 (5 bases). V shed 1 base and J shed 10 bases, with 8 bases lying between them. In germline, CDR1 is SGHTA, CDR2 FQGTGA. This CDR3 comprises 13 residues. The CDR3 bases are TGTGCCAGCAGCTTAAGGGGGGGATCACCCCTCCACTTT. Residues: CASSLRGGSPLHF.

The chain couples TRBV5-6 to TRBJ1-5; D not resolved. The CDR3 runs to 14 residues. The ends were cut back, 4 bases at V and 7 bases at J, with 15 bases in the middle. Per germline, CDR1 SGHDT and CDR2 YYEEEE. CDR3 amino acids: CASSLFAGGQPQHF. CDR3 nucleotides: TGTGCCAGCAGCCTGTTCGCGGGTGGGCAGCCCCAGCATTTT.